This TCR beta chain originates from a study of a mutant IDH1 vaccine in newly diagnosed glioma. In the study overall: Treated individuals were 62.5% male and approximately 40% female, averaging roughly 40 years of age.

A note on this clone: The antigen is undetermined.

TCRdb's table, derived via immunoSEQ multiplex PCR, lists solely in-frame clones and lacks some. The sample comprises roughly 46,000 clones, roughly 83% of which are singletons, and 3.5% to 5.5% rests with the top ten. The CDR3 length is 11 residues. CDR1 is GTSNPN and CDR2 is SVGIG in the germline V gene (reference sequence). With 1 base removed from V and 7 bases from J, the gap between germline ends came to 7 bases. This sample's time point: week 47, end of study. A 20-mer mutant IDH1 peptide at 300 ug was injected subcutaneously with topical imiquimod. The chain employs TRBV30 and TRBJ1-1; D unresolved. Here the sequenced sample was PBMCs, taken from a glioma patient whose treatment included an IDH1 peptide vaccine. The clonotype originates from a woman in her twenties or thirties with glioma. Some clones in this sample may be carry-over from other donors' samples. The CDR3 DNA follows: TGTGCCTGGAGTGGGGTAAGTGAAGCTTTCTTT. Its protein product is CAWSGVSEAFF.